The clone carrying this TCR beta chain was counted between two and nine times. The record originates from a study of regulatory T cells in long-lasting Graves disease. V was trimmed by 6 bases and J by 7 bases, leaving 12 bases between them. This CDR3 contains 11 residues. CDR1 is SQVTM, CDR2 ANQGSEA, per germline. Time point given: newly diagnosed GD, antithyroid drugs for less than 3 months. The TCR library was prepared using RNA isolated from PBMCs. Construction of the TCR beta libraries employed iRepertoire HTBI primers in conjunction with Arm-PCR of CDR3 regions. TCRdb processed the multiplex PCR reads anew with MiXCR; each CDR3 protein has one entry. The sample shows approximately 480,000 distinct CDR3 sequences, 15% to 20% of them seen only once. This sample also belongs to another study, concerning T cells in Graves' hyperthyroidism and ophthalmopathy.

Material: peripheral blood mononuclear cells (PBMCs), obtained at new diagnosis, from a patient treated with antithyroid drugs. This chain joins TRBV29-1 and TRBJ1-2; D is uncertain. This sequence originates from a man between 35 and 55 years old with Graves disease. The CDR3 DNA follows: TGCAGCGTCGCGAAGGGAGGTGGCTACACCTTC. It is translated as CSVAKGGGYTF.